The entry below gives a single T cell receptor beta chain sequence along with its context. Its antigen is still unknown. A much larger clone lies one base from this, so it may be a read error. TCR beta CDR3 regions were amplified from RNA transcripts. The library came from an HTBI-primed first-round RT-PCR and a second-round multiplex PCR. TCRdb re-called the multiplex PCR reads through MiXCR, storing one row per CDR3 protein. This sample carries around 520,000 distinct CDR3 sequences, about 40% of them seen once, and the ten largest clones take roughly 4.5%. These data belong to a study of Graves' ophthalmopathy and Graves' hyperthyroidism. General observations from the study: Between ophthalmopathy and stable hyperthyroidism, a 13-signature model drew a separation with approximately 90% sensitivity and around 80% specificity. In predicting ophthalmopathy progression, the model reached roughly 69% sensitivity and roughly 75% specificity.

Germline CDR1 reads SNHLY; CDR2 reads FYNNEI. There are 14 residues in the CDR3. The chain employs TRBV2 and TRBJ1-1; D perhaps matches TRBD1 (6 bases). This TCR was recovered from an adult man with Graves' hyperthyroidism. Sequenced material: peripheral blood or thyroid tissue (not recorded which). DNA of the CDR3: TGCGCCAGCAGCCCGGGGGCCTGGGGGACTGAAGCTTTCTTT. It encodes CASSPGAWGTEAFF.